Below are 26 T cell receptor beta chains sequenced from a single sample in a study of cytotoxic CD8 clonotypes in ibrutinib-treated CLL (dated by TCRdb to the early 2020s). Libraries came from the immunoSEQ multiplex PCR assay. This immuneACCESS table, as held by TCRdb, lists in-frame sequences with V and J called but not all clones. Of the missing ones, under half trace to an unresolved V gene in checked studies; the others have no known cause. The sample table lists 250,000 or so clones, 60% to 75% of them with a count of one. Just over 15% of the sample is taken by the ten largest. This sample's time point label indicates: 24 months on ibrutinib. Sequencing used PBMCs, obtained after 24 months of ibrutinib treatment. Receptors originate from a human donor with chronic lymphocytic leukemia.

The chain employs TRBV7-9 and TRBJ2-7, with D possibly matching TRBD1 (6 bases). V gave up 5 bases and J gave up 4 bases, with 12 bases separating them. Germline V gene sequence: CDR1 SEHNR, CDR2 FQNEAQ (reference sequence). The CDR3 is 13 residues long. The CDR3 sequence: CASSPRGQYEQYF. For the CDR3, the DNA is TGTGCCAGCAGCCCAAGAGGACAGTACGAGCAGTACTTC.

The chain links TRBV7-2 to TRBJ2-1; D is unclear. In germline, CDR1 is SGHTA, CDR2 FQGNSA. Trimming left V 5 bases short and J 2 bases short, with 7 bases between. This CDR3 region has 13 residues. The CDR3 protein is CASSLSAYNEQFF. CDR3 DNA sequence: TGTGCCAGCAGCCTAAGTGCCTACAATGAGCAGTTCTTC.

The CDR3: CASSPDGQVINIQYF. The CDR3 bases are TGTGCCAGCAGTCCAGATGGACAGGTGATAAACATTCAGTACTTC. The gene calls are TRBV28 and TRBJ2-4; 7 nucleotides match TRBD1. The length of the CDR3 is 15 residues. Germline lookup yields CDR1 MDHEN and CDR2 SYDVKM. The J segment lost 6 bases and the V segment lost 5 bases, leaving 10 bases of the junction unmatched.

The chain recombines TRBV7-3 with TRBJ2-5; TRBD1 matches 9 bases. CDR1 SGHTA and CDR2 FQGTGA come from the germline V gene. The CDR3 totals 16 residues. Losses at the gene ends were 5 bases for V and 1 base for J; bases not matched to a gene: 8. The DNA of the CDR3 is TGTGCCAGCAGCGCCGGGACAGGGTCGGTCCAAGAGACCCAGTACTTC. This encodes CASSAGTGSVQETQYF.

This clone was seen only a few times. The CDR3 here is CASSLWDRGGTGELFF. The CDR3 nucleotides read TGTGCCAGCAGTTTGTGGGACAGGGGGGGCACCGGGGAGCTGTTTTTT. This rearrangement joins TRBV28 to TRBJ2-2, with 11 bases aligning to TRBD1. This CDR3 spans 16 amino acids. Per the germline V gene, CDR1 is MDHEN and CDR2 is SYDVKM. V lost 3 bases and J lost 4; bases outside the gene matches: 4.

The gene calls are TRBV6-5 and TRBJ1-4, with D possibly matching TRBD1 (5 bases). V lost 7 bases, J lost 3 bases, and 12 bases lay in between. Germline CDR1 reads MNHEY; CDR2 reads SVGAGI. The CDR3 has 14 residues. CDR3 DNA sequence: TGTGCCAGCAAACAAGGGGCGGCTAATGAAAAACTGTTTTTT. Protein: CASKQGAANEKLFF.

The rearrangement links TRBV11-1 to TRBJ2-3; possible D gene TRBD1, 6 bases. V was pared by 4 bases and J by 6 bases, with 20 bases between. The germline V gene has CDR1 SGHAT and CDR2 FQDESV (reference sequence). The CDR3 is 16 residues long. CDR3: CASSSTIDPRGDTQYF. Here the CDR3 DNA reads TGTGCCAGCAGCTCCACTATTGACCCAAGGGGGGATACGCAGTATTTT. The full variable domain, its missing parts supplied by reference TRBV11-1 and TRBJ2-3, is EAEVAQSPRYKITEKSQAVAFWCDPISGHATLYWYRQILGQGPELLVQFQDESVVDDSQLPKDRFSAERLKGVDSTLKIQPAELGDSAMYLCASSSTIDPRGDTQYFGPGTRLTVL.

The V call is TRBV9, the J call TRBJ2-1, with D hard to call. V was cut by 0 bases and J by 0 bases, with 10 bases left in between. CDR3 length equals 16 residues. Germline-derived CDR1 and CDR2 are SGDLS and YYNGEE. For the CDR3, the DNA is TGTGCCAGCAGCGTAGTGGCGGCAAGCTCCTACAATGAGCAGTTCTTC. This sequence encodes CASSVVAASSYNEQFF.

V gene TRBV10-3 combines with J gene TRBJ2-5, with 8 bases lining up with TRBD1. CDR1 ENHRY and CDR2 SYGVKD come from the germline V gene. The V segment lost 5 bases and the J segment 4 bases; nucleotides outside the gene matches: 3. The CDR3 contains 13 residues. The CDR3 spells CAISQGAGETQYF. CDR3 bases: TGTGCCATCAGTCAGGGGGCTGGAGAGACCCAGTACTTC.

The chain combines TRBV11-2 with TRBJ2-1; D call uncertain. V lost 2 bases and J lost 5, with 7 bases in between. CDR3 length: 13 residues. Germline CDR1 is SGHAT and CDR2 is FQNNGV. In DNA, the CDR3 is TGTGCCAGCAGCTTACGCCCCAACAATGAGCAGTTCTTC. Its translation: CASSLRPNNEQFF.

The V and J genes are TRBV29-1 and TRBJ1-3; D unclear. Deletions cut 6 bases from V and 0 bases from J, with 15 bases between. From germline, CDR1 is SQVTM and CDR2 ANQGSEA. This CDR3 has 15 residues. The CDR3 DNA follows: TGCAGCGTAGATTCCAGTGGAAGCTCTGGAAACACCATATATTTT. Residues: CSVDSSGSSGNTIYF.

This clone has just one count. The V gene is TRBV9, the J gene TRBJ2-3; 11 nucleotides line up with TRBD2. Per germline, CDR1 SGDLS and CDR2 YYNGEE. V gave up 2 bases and J gave up 0 bases; unmatched junction bases: 8. The length of the CDR3 is 18 residues. In DNA form, the CDR3 reads TGTGCCAGCAGCGTCCTAGCGGGAGGCCCCCTTAGCACAGATACGCAGTATTTT. Protein sequence: CASSVLAGGPLSTDTQYF.

This chain links TRBV25-1 with TRBJ2-7, with D perhaps TRBD2 (5 bases). The germline gives CDR1 MGHDK, CDR2 SYGVNS. The CDR3 covers 14 residues. Between the trimmed V and J ends, which lost 5 bases and 7 bases, there was a span of 18 bases. The CDR3 nucleotides read TGTGCCAGCAGTTCGACTACGAGGTCGTGGGAGCAGTACTTC. As protein: CASSSTTRSWEQYF.

V usage is TRBV4-1 and J usage is TRBJ2-7; 10 bases agree with TRBD1. V gave up 5 bases and J gave up 4 bases; unmatched junction bases: 5. Germline CDR1 and CDR2: MGHRA and YSYEKL. The length of the CDR3 is 14 residues. The CDR3 coding sequence is TGCGCCAGCAGCTACGGGACAGGGGTGTACGAGCAGTACTTC. Encoded protein: CASSYGTGVYEQYF.

A single count supports this clone. This CDR3 is CASSPRTGQETQYF. CDR3 sequence (DNA): TGTGCCAGTAGTCCCAGGACAGGCCAAGAGACCCAGTACTTC. V usage is TRBV19 and J usage is TRBJ2-5, with 7 bases that match TRBD1. Germline values: CDR1 LNHDA, CDR2 SQIVND (reference sequence). The junction had 4 bases not matched to a gene; V was cut back by 5 bases and J by 1 base. This CDR3 has 14 amino acids.

This clone was counted a single time. The chain uses TRBV27 and TRBJ1-2, with D possibly being TRBD1 (5 bases). The CDR3 is made up of 11 amino acids. Trimming pared 6 bases from V and 8 bases from J, leaving 10 bases between. Germline-derived CDR1 and CDR2 are MNHEY and SMNVEV (reference sequence). The CDR3, as DNA: TGTGCCAGCAGCCGAGGGACCGGCTACACCTTC. It encodes CASSRGTGYTF.

The table lists this clone with a few counts. The chain employs TRBV27 and TRBJ1-5; D uncertain. V gave up 2 bases and J gave up 5 bases, with 7 bases separating them. The CDR3 totals 13 residues. Germline V gene lookup returns CDR1 MNHEY and CDR2 SMNVEV (reference sequence). CDR3 loop: CASSLDWYQPQHF. The CDR3 DNA is TGTGCCAGCAGTTTAGATTGGTATCAGCCCCAGCATTTT.

This clone came up a few times. This rearrangement joins TRBV18 to TRBJ2-7; D is undetermined. This CDR3 is built from 11 residues. Trimming took 3 bases from V and 6 from J, leaving 6 bases between them. Germline values: CDR1 KGHSH, CDR2 LQKENI. CDR3 in amino acids: CASSPGSEQYF. DNA of the CDR3: TGTGCCAGCTCACCTGGTAGCGAGCAGTACTTC.

V and J are TRBV5-1 and TRBJ1-1; D gene ambiguous. Trimming removed 3 bases from V and 4 bases from J, with 13 bases in between. Per germline, CDR1 SGHRS and CDR2 YFSETQ. The CDR3 has 14 amino acids. In DNA, the CDR3 is TGCGCCAGCAGCTCCCCCGAGGGTGGCACTGAAGCTTTCTTT. Its protein is CASSSPEGGTEAFF.

V gene TRBV20-1 combines with J gene TRBJ2-1; 8 bases match TRBD1. The germline V gene has CDR1 DFQATT and CDR2 SNEGSKA (reference sequence). This CDR3 has 11 amino acids. With V trimmed by 2 bases and J by 15 bases, 6 bases remained unmatched. CDR3 loop: CSARTGGQGFF. In DNA, the CDR3 is TGCAGTGCTAGAACAGGGGGTCAGGGGTTCTTC.

There are a few counts of this clone. The CDR3 reads CASSLTGSTDTQYF. DNA for the CDR3: TGTGCCAGCAGCCTCACAGGGAGCACAGATACGCAGTATTTT. The V gene is TRBV7-3, the J gene TRBJ2-3; a weak D match, TRBD1 (6 bases). This CDR3 contains 14 residues. The V gene's germline CDR1 is SGHTA and CDR2 FQGTGA. Between the trimmed V and J ends, which lost 5 bases and 0 bases, there was a span of 9 bases.

This clone was detected once. J is TRBJ1-5 and V is TRBV28; no clear D gene. V lost 8 bases and J 5 bases, leaving 7 bases between the germline ends. The CDR3 loop spans 11 amino acids. Germline CDR1 and CDR2: MDHEN and SYDVKM. The DNA of the CDR3 is TGTGCCAGCCTAGGAGATCAGCCCCAGCATTTT. Translating it yields CASLGDQPQHF.

V and J are TRBV11-3 and TRBJ1-1; unclear D gene. Germline-derived CDR1 and CDR2 are SGHNT and YENEEA. The CDR3 is 13 amino acids. Deletions cut 3 bases from V and 0 bases from J, with 5 bases between. CDR3 nucleotides: TGTGCCAGCAGCTTGGCAGTGAACACTGAAGCTTTCTTT. Its protein is CASSLAVNTEAFF.

The chain carries TRBV6-5 and TRBJ1-1; 7 bases are a match to TRBD1. From germline, CDR1 is MNHEY and CDR2 SVGAGI. V dropped 2 bases and J dropped 8; count of bases not matched to a gene: 8. The CDR3 has 14 residues. The CDR3 DNA sequence: TGTGCCAGCAGTTACAGGGGGCCCGCCGTCGAAGCTTTCTTT. Encoded protein: CASSYRGPAVEAFF.

The genes are TRBV28 and TRBJ1-5; 7 bases map to TRBD1. CDR1 and CDR2 (germline): MDHEN, SYDVKM. This CDR3 contains 16 residues. With 3 bases clipped from V and 3 bases from J, the junction kept 8 bases outside the gene matches. The CDR3 loop reads CASSFSDGTDNQPQHF. CDR3 nucleotides: TGTGCCAGCAGTTTCAGCGACGGGACAGACAATCAGCCCCAGCATTTT.

V is TRBV29-1 and J is TRBJ2-6; D is unclear. This CDR3 region has 12 residues. V lost 7 bases to trimming and J lost 0 bases, with 4 bases between them. Per germline, CDR1 SQVTM and CDR2 ANQGSEA. This CDR3 is CSGVSGANVLTF. CDR3 bases: TGCAGCGGGGTCTCTGGGGCCAACGTCCTGACTTTC. Drawing the rest from reference TRBV29-1 and TRBJ2-6, the complete variable domain is SAVISQKPSRDICQRGTSLTIQCQVDSQVTMMFWYRQQPGQSLTLIATANQGSEATYESGFVIDKFPISRPNLTFSTLTVSNMSPEDSSIYLCSGVSGANVLTFGAGSRLTVL.